This T cell receptor (beta chain) was identified during a study of blood T cell repertoires in COVID-19. The CDR3 runs 15 residues. Per the germline V gene, CDR1 is MNHEY and CDR2 is SVGAGI. V was clipped by 3 bases and J by 5 bases; unmatched bases: 4. Measured with immunoSEQ multiplex PCR; TCRdb has only the in-frame clones, and not every one. The data show approximately 71,000 clones, over 75% seen once. V gene TRBV6-5 combines with J gene TRBJ2-2, with 9 bases fitting TRBD2. Sequencing input: peripheral blood. This sequence was found in a human donor in a cohort sampled during active COVID-19. This chain's CDR3 is CASSYSGSDTGELFF. The DNA for the CDR3 is TGTGCCAGCAGTTATAGCGGGAGCGATACCGGGGAGCTGTTTTTT.